What follows are 9 T cell receptor beta chains derived from one specimen sequenced in a study of blood T cell repertoires in COVID-19. The table came from immunoSEQ multiplex PCR; TCRdb's copy has only in-frame clones and leaves some out. The data show roughly 190,000 clones, roughly 76% seen once. Sequencing was carried out using peripheral blood. These receptors all come from a woman in her 40s with COVID-19, enrolled during active disease.

V and J are TRBV19 and TRBJ2-3, with 7 bases matching TRBD2. V lost 10 bases to trimming and J lost 0 bases; unmatched junction nucleotides: 7. CDR1 and CDR2 from the germline V gene are LNHDA and SQIVND (reference sequence). The CDR3 sequence is 14 residues long. The CDR3 coding sequence is TGTGCCACCGGGGGACTATCTAGCACAGATACGCAGTATTTT. This encodes CATGGLSSTDTQYF.

This clone was counted a few times. This chain uses TRBV27 with TRBJ2-5; a possible D gene is TRBD2 (5 bases). In germline, CDR1 is MNHEY, CDR2 SMNVEV (reference sequence). The V end was cut by 7 bases, the J end by 5 bases, with 8 bases between. There are 11 residues in the CDR3. DNA of the CDR3: TGTGCCAGCACCAGAGGGGAGACCCAGTACTTC. It codes for CASTRGETQYF.

The chain is built from TRBV28 and TRBJ2-7; D not resolved. V was cut by 5 bases and J by 8 bases, with 13 bases left in between. From germline, CDR1 is MDHEN and CDR2 SYDVKM. The CDR3 spans 12 residues. The CDR3 region is CASSDSRRKQYF. In DNA, the CDR3 is TGTGCCAGCAGTGATAGTCGGCGGAAGCAGTACTTC.

This clone was seen a single time. The genes are TRBV6-6 and TRBJ1-3; 9 bases agree with TRBD1. Germline V gene data show CDR1 as MNHNY and CDR2 as SVGAGI (reference sequence). The CDR3 contains 16 residues. J lost 7 bases, V lost 5 bases, and 12 bases had no gene match. CDR3 DNA: TGTGCCAGCAGTAAAGGGACAGGGTTGCATGGGAACACCATATATTTT. As protein: CASSKGTGLHGNTIYF.

The rearrangement joins TRBV7-9 to TRBJ1-2, with 10 bases identical to TRBD1. There are 16 residues in the CDR3. Germline V lookup: CDR1 SEHNR, CDR2 FQNEAQ (reference sequence). V trimming: 1 base; J trimming: 2 bases; junction bases outside the gene matches: 4. CDR3 amino acids: CASSLGGQGTNYGYTF. CDR3 sequence (DNA): TGTGCCAGCAGCTTAGGGGGACAGGGGACGAACTATGGCTACACCTTC.

The V gene is TRBV30, the J gene TRBJ1-1; D is uncertain. V gave up 2 bases and J gave up 2 bases, with 9 bases separating them. Germline V lookup: CDR1 GTSNPN, CDR2 SVGIG (reference sequence). The CDR3 length is 13 residues. The CDR3 coding sequence is TGTGCCTGGAGTCTGCTAACTAACACTGAAGCTTTCTTT. This translates into CAWSLLTNTEAFF.

The chain links TRBV11-2 to TRBJ2-3, with D possibly TRBD1 on 6 matching bases. The CDR3 consists of 17 residues. Germline CDR1 SGHAT, CDR2 FQNNGV. The germline V and J ends were trimmed by 4 bases and 9 bases, with 26 bases remaining between them. The CDR3 DNA is TGTGCCAGCAGCTCAGGGGCCTCTAGACCCCGCCCGTACACGCAGTATTTT. Its protein is CASSSGASRPRPYTQYF.

This CDR3 is CASSQWRGGNEQFF. Here the CDR3 DNA reads TGTGCCAGCAGCCAATGGCGGGGCGGGAATGAGCAGTTCTTC. The chain employs TRBV16 and TRBJ2-1, with a possible D match to TRBD2 (6 bases). CDR1 and CDR2 (germline): KGHSY, FQNENV. Trimming cost V 1 base and J 7 bases, with 11 bases left between them. The CDR3 has 14 amino acids.

The gene calls are TRBV3-1 (or the pseudogene TRBV3-2) and TRBJ2-3; D remains unclear. The CDR3 covers 17 residues. CDR1 is LGHDT, CDR2 YNNKEL, per germline (reference sequence). The ends were cut back, 0 bases at V and 3 bases at J, with 16 bases in the middle. In DNA, the CDR3 is TGTGCCAGCAGCCAAGATGTGGGTTTAGGAGATACAGATACGCAGTATTTT. Protein sequence: CASSQDVGLGDTDTQYF.